A single sample gave rise to the 10 T cell receptor beta chains below, sequenced in a study of CD8+ T cells in alopecia areata. The treatment denotes: oral pan-JAK inhibitor, 5-10 mg twice daily. RNA extraction was followed by reverse transcription into cDNA, which acted as the sequencing template. TCRdb keeps only in-frame clones here, not all; method: immunoSEQ multiplex PCR. Of 190,000 or so clones in the sample, 60% were seen once. The sequences come from CD4+ T cells sorted from blood, collected at week 4, from a patient treated with tofacitinib. The receptors were gathered from a human donor with alopecia areata.

This clone was detected a few times. The chain combines TRBV7-2 with TRBJ2-7, with D hard to call. The V and J ends lost 1 base and 0 bases respectively, with 10 bases between them. The CDR3 is 15 residues long. Per germline, CDR1 SGHTA and CDR2 FQGNSA. The CDR3 is CASSLDGRSSYEQYF. CDR3 in DNA: TGTGCCAGCAGCTTAGATGGTCGGAGCTCCTACGAGCAGTACTTC.

This clone was counted only a few times. The chain joins TRBV5-1 to TRBJ2-5; D gene ambiguous. The CDR3 sequence is 12 residues long. Trimming cost V 0 bases and J 5 bases, with 5 bases left between them. Germline V lookup: CDR1 SGHRS, CDR2 YFSETQ. CDR3 nucleotides: TGCGCCAGCAGCTTGGGATGGGAGACCCAGTACTTC. Translation: CASSLGWETQYF.

The chain employs TRBV30 and TRBJ2-3; D is possibly TRBD2 (5 bases). Germline loops: CDR1 GTSNPN, CDR2 SVGIG (reference sequence). The germline V and J ends were trimmed by 0 bases and 2 bases, with 9 bases remaining between them. The CDR3 is 14 amino acids. The CDR3 region is CAWSVRRATDTQYF. CDR3 DNA: TGTGCCTGGAGTGTACGGCGGGCCACAGATACGCAGTATTTT.

Here the CDR3 DNA reads TGTGCCTGGAGTAAGGACAGGGGTATGGGCTACACCTTC. Protein: CAWSKDRGMGYTF. The chain joins TRBV30 to TRBJ1-2; 9 positions match TRBD1. J lost 8 bases, V lost 2 bases, and 6 bases had no gene match. CDR3 length equals 13 residues. CDR1 is GTSNPN and CDR2 is SVGIG in the germline V gene (reference sequence). The full variable domain, rest sourced from reference TRBV30 and TRBJ1-2, is SQTIHQWPATLVQPVGSPLSLECTVEGTSNPNLYWYRQAAGRGLQLLFYSVGIGQISSEVPQNLSASRPQDRQFILSSKKLLLSDSGFYLCAWSKDRGMGYTFGSGTRLTVV.

This clone was detected only a few times. This chain uses TRBV29-1 with TRBJ2-5; 9 bases fit TRBD2. CDR3 length equals 18 residues. V lost 7 bases, J lost 2 bases, and 20 bases stayed unmatched. Germline lookup yields CDR1 SQVTM and CDR2 ANQGSEA. CDR3: CSAVKGSLAGIIQETQYF. DNA of the CDR3: TGCAGCGCCGTGAAGGGGTCGCTAGCGGGGATCATTCAAGAGACCCAGTACTTC.

V and J are TRBV25-1 and TRBJ2-5; the match to TRBD1 covers 8 bases. J lost 2 bases, V lost 5 bases, and 7 bases had no gene match. Per the germline V gene, CDR1 is MGHDK and CDR2 is SYGVNS. This CDR3 has 15 residues. CDR3 loop: CASSNRRGLQETQYF. The CDR3 DNA reads TGTGCCAGCAGTAACCGCAGGGGGCTGCAAGAGACCCAGTACTTC.

The chain carries TRBV6-5 and TRBJ2-5; D is unclear. This CDR3 contains 14 residues. The V and J ends lost 0 bases and 1 base respectively, with 6 bases between them. The V gene's germline CDR1 is MNHEY and CDR2 SVGAGI. The chain's CDR3 is CASSYSNFQETQYF. CDR3 bases: TGTGCCAGCAGTTACTCGAACTTCCAAGAGACCCAGTACTTC.

The gene calls are TRBV4-1 and TRBJ1-4; TRBD1 is a possible D gene (6 bases). V shed 4 bases and J shed 7 bases, with 13 bases lying between them. This CDR3 has 14 amino acids. The germline V gene has CDR1 MGHRA and CDR2 YSYEKL. The CDR3 here is CASSRRQEGEKLFF. CDR3 coding DNA: TGCGCCAGCAGCCGGAGACAGGAAGGTGAAAAACTGTTTTTT.

The chain carries TRBV5-1 and TRBJ2-7, with D unresolved. Germline V CDR1 and CDR2: SGHRS, YFSETQ. V shed 0 bases and J shed 5 bases, with 12 bases lying between them. There are 14 residues in the CDR3. The CDR3 spells CASSLEAYGDEQYF. DNA for the CDR3: TGCGCCAGCAGCTTGGAAGCGTATGGCGACGAGCAGTACTTC.

CDR3 DNA: TGTGCCAGCAGCTTGGGCGGGGAATTCGCAGATACGCAGTATTTT. Its translation: CASSLGGEFADTQYF. This chain joins TRBV5-4 and TRBJ2-3; maybe TRBD2 (6 bases). Trimming shortened V by 0 bases and J by 4 bases, and 12 bases separated the two germline ends. Germline CDR1 SGHNT, CDR2 YYREEE (reference sequence). CDR3 length: 15 amino acids.